The 24 T cell receptor beta chains below were found in one sample sequenced in a study of T cell repertoires in cytomegalovirus infection. TCRdb redid the calling of the reads with MiXCR, one entry per CDR3 protein. The data show hundreds of thousands of distinct CDR3 sequences, around 30% seen once. Their antigens are not known. This specimen consisted of cultured PBMCs, obtained from culture after CMV antigen stimulation. These TCRs come from a human donor in good health (CMV status not recorded). Some clones in this sample may be carry-over from other donors' samples.

This clonotype was recorded many times. The chain is built from TRBV7-2 and TRBJ2-3; D remains ambiguous. CDR1 and CDR2 from the germline V gene are SGHTA and FQGNSA. This CDR3 spans 14 amino acids. V lost 3 bases, J lost 6 bases, and 13 bases lay in between. The DNA for the CDR3 is TGTGCCAGCAGCTTTGGACGGGTTCTGGATACGCAGTATTTT. Encoded protein: CASSFGRVLDTQYF.

This clonotype was counted at least ten times. The CDR3 is CASSLVGVGEQYF. The CDR3 coding sequence is TGTGCCAGCAGCTTGGTCGGGGTTGGCGAGCAGTACTTC. This chain joins TRBV7-2 and TRBJ2-7; D is possibly TRBD2 (5 bases). Trimming shortened V by 3 bases and J by 6 bases, and 12 bases separated the two germline ends. Germline V gene data show CDR1 as SGHTA and CDR2 as FQGNSA. The CDR3 is 13 residues long.

The chain couples TRBV7-9 to TRBJ1-6; TRBD1 aligns across 8 bases. Germline V CDR1 and CDR2: SEHNR, FQNEAQ (reference sequence). The CDR3 spans 16 residues. With V trimmed by 7 bases and J by 10 bases, 15 bases remained unmatched. CDR3 DNA sequence: TGTGCCAGCACCCATTATGGGAGACAGGGGCCGTCACCCCTCCACTTT. Amino acids: CASTHYGRQGPSPLHF.

The chain couples TRBV5-4 to TRBJ1-1; a possible D gene is TRBD1 (5 bases). From germline, CDR1 is SGHNT and CDR2 YYREEE (reference sequence). V was clipped by 5 bases and J by 8 bases, with 13 bases between them. The CDR3 runs to 12 residues. As DNA, the CDR3 is TGTGCCAGCAGGCGGGACGGCCTCGAAGCTTTCTTT. It encodes CASRRDGLEAFF.

J is TRBJ1-2 and V is TRBV20-1; D is perhaps TRBD1 (5 bases). The CDR3 covers 13 residues. Germline CDR1 and CDR2: DFQATT and SNEGSKA (reference sequence). V lost 6 bases, J lost 6 bases, and 17 bases lay in between. In DNA form, the CDR3 reads TGCAGTGCCCCGATAGGGACTGCCAATGGCTACACCTTC. Residues: CSAPIGTANGYTF.

The chain links TRBV11-2 to TRBJ2-7, with D maybe TRBD2 (7 bases). Germline V gives CDR1 SGHAT, CDR2 FQNNGV. The CDR3 is made up of 16 amino acids. The germline V and J ends were trimmed by 4 bases and 3 bases, with 19 bases remaining between them. The DNA of the CDR3 is TGTGCCAGCAGCTCCCTCCGGGGGGCGGGACTCTACGAGCAGTACTTC. This sequence encodes CASSSLRGAGLYEQYF.

This chain connects TRBV18 to TRBJ1-6; D gene ambiguous. The CDR3 runs 15 residues. Germline assignment: CDR1 KGHSH and CDR2 LQKENI. Trimming stripped 1 base from V and 5 bases from J, with 9 bases between. CDR3 amino acids: CASSPQVGDNSPLHF. Written as DNA, the CDR3 is TGTGCCAGCTCACCACAAGTTGGTGATAATTCACCCCTCCACTTT.

This clonotype has only a few counts. This chain links TRBV20-1 with TRBJ2-1, with TRBD2 identical over 10 bases. This CDR3 spans 16 amino acids. The trim removed 3 bases at V and 3 bases at J, leaving 8 bases unmatched. Germline assignment: CDR1 DFQATT and CDR2 SNEGSKA (reference sequence). CDR3 nucleotides: TGCAGTGCTAGGGCCGGGACTAGCGTAAACTACAATGAGCAGTTCTTC. It specifies CSARAGTSVNYNEQFF.

The rearrangement joins TRBV5-1 to TRBJ2-1; 8 bases line up with TRBD1. In germline, CDR1 is SGHRS, CDR2 YFSETQ. The CDR3 contains 15 residues. V dropped 4 bases and J dropped 7; count of bases not matched to a gene: 10. The CDR3 nucleotides are TGCGCCAGCAGCAGGACAGGGTATGACCGAAATGAGCAGTTCTTC. As protein: CASSRTGYDRNEQFF. The full variable domain, its missing parts supplied by reference TRBV5-1 and TRBJ2-1, is KAGVTQTPRYLIKTRGQQVTLSCSPISGHRSVSWYQQTPGQGLQFLFEYFSETQRNKGNFPGRFSGRQFSNSRSEMNVSTLELGDSALYLCASSRTGYDRNEQFFGPGTRLTVL.

The chain links TRBV27 to TRBJ1-6; D call uncertain. Germline CDR1 MNHEY, CDR2 SMNVEV (reference sequence). V was pared by 6 bases and J by 6 bases, with 15 bases between. The CDR3 sequence is 15 residues long. Here the CDR3 reads CASRMVGSFNSPLHF. As DNA, the CDR3 is TGTGCCAGCAGGATGGTAGGCAGTTTTAATTCACCCCTCCACTTT.

This clonotype has ten or more counts. The chain has TRBV6-5 and TRBJ2-2; D unresolved. V dropped 2 bases and J dropped 3 bases, with 13 bases sitting between them. This CDR3 is built from 16 residues. Germline assignment: CDR1 MNHEY and CDR2 SVGAGI. The CDR3 reads CASSYQAQMYTGELFF. The CDR3 DNA is TGTGCCAGCAGTTACCAGGCACAGATGTACACCGGGGAGCTGTTTTTT.

This chain links TRBV3-1 with TRBJ2-2, with a tentative D call TRBD2 (7 bases). This CDR3 region has 15 residues. V was clipped by 4 bases and J by 6 bases, with 15 bases between them. Germline V gene data show CDR1 as LGHDT and CDR2 as YNNKEL (reference sequence). CDR3 loop: CASSLLGGAAGELFF. CDR3 nucleotides: TGTGCCAGCAGCCTCCTTGGGGGGGCCGCCGGGGAGCTGTTTTTT.

The genes are TRBV7-6 and TRBJ2-1; TRBD1 matches 8 bases. J lost 5 bases, V lost 3 bases, and 9 bases had no gene match. The CDR3 is 16 amino acids. Germline assignment: CDR1 SGHVS and CDR2 FNYEAQ. CDR3 sequence (DNA): TGTGCCAGCAGCTTCACCGGACAGGGCTCTCACAATGAGCAGTTCTTC. Protein product: CASSFTGQGSHNEQFF. Drawing the rest from reference TRBV7-6 and TRBJ2-1, the complete variable domain is GAGVSQSPRYKVTKRGQDVALRCDPISGHVSLYWYRQALGQGPEFLTYFNYEAQQDKSGLPNDRFSAERPEGSISTLTIQRTEQRDSAMYRCASSFTGQGSHNEQFFGPGTRLTVL.

This clonotype has more than one count but fewer than ten. V and J are TRBV4-1 and TRBJ2-1, with 7 bases aligning to TRBD2. Germline V gene data show CDR1 as MGHRA and CDR2 as YSYEKL. The V gene end was trimmed by 0 bases and the J gene end by 0 bases; junction bases not matched to a gene: 5. The CDR3 is made up of 17 amino acids. CDR3 region: CASSQEIAGSSYNEQFF. The CDR3 DNA sequence: TGCGCCAGCAGCCAAGAGATAGCGGGTAGCTCCTACAATGAGCAGTTCTTC.

This clonotype was seen a few times. CDR3 DNA: TGTGCCAGCAGCCCCCGGGCAGCTAAATACGAGCAGTACTTC. Translation: CASSPRAAKYEQYF. The rearrangement joins TRBV5-4 to TRBJ2-7; D is unresolved. The CDR3 is 14 amino acids. V was shortened by 4 bases and J by 4 bases, with 15 bases between the two germline ends. Germline loops: CDR1 SGHNT, CDR2 YYREEE (reference sequence).

The genes are TRBV4-1 and TRBJ1-5, with D perhaps TRBD1 (6 bases). CDR1 is MGHRA, CDR2 YSYEKL, per germline. This CDR3 comprises 15 residues. Trimming took 4 bases from V and 4 from J, leaving 14 bases between them. The CDR3 sequence: CASSRSGGDNQPQHF. The CDR3 nucleotides are TGCGCCAGCAGCCGCTCTGGGGGCGATAATCAGCCCCAGCATTTT.

The rearrangement joins TRBV20-1 to TRBJ1-5; 7 bases match TRBD1. This CDR3 comprises 13 residues. Germline V gives CDR1 DFQATT, CDR2 SNEGSKA (reference sequence). V lost 5 bases and J lost 6; bases outside the gene matches: 7. The chain's CDR3 is CSALGTVGQPQHF. The CDR3 DNA sequence: TGCAGTGCTCTCGGGACAGTTGGTCAGCCCCAGCATTTT.

This clonotype occurred many times. The J gene is TRBJ1-6, the V gene TRBV7-2; tentatively, D is TRBD1 (6 bases). Germline lookup yields CDR1 SGHTA and CDR2 FQGNSA. CDR3 length equals 16 residues. Trimming pared 1 base from V and 3 bases from J, leaving 10 bases between. The CDR3 loop is CASSLELGGYNSPLHF. In DNA, the CDR3 is TGTGCCAGCAGCTTAGAGCTAGGGGGCTATAATTCACCCCTCCACTTT.

The genes are TRBV30 and TRBJ2-2, with D perhaps TRBD2 (6 bases). The germline V and J ends were trimmed by 8 bases and 2 bases, with 12 bases remaining between them. CDR1 and CDR2 from the germline V gene are GTSNPN and SVGIG (reference sequence). CDR3 length: 13 amino acids. Here the CDR3 DNA reads TGTGCCGGCTTAGCGGCAAACACCGGGGAGCTGTTTTTT. This encodes CAGLAANTGELFF.

This clonotype turned up a few times. This chain joins TRBV12-3 or TRBV12-4 and TRBJ2-5, with 11 bases lining up with TRBD2. J was trimmed by 5 bases and V by 6 bases; bases with no gene match: 14. This CDR3 comprises 17 residues. CDR3 DNA sequence: TGTGCCAGCAGCGGACTAGCGGGCGGCGGGAGTATGGAGACCCAGTACTTC. This translates into CASSGLAGGGSMETQYF.

This clonotype has a handful of counts. CDR3 sequence: CASSIGTGRTQPQHF. The CDR3 DNA is TGTGCCAGCAGTATCGGGACAGGAAGAACCCAGCCCCAGCATTTT. The V call is TRBV28, the J call TRBJ1-5; 8 bases are shared with TRBD1. V lost 5 bases and J lost 7; bases outside the gene matches: 10. This CDR3 contains 15 residues. Looked up from germline, CDR1 is MDHEN and CDR2 is SYDVKM. The whole variable domain, remainder taken from reference TRBV28 and TRBJ1-5, is DVKVTQSSRYLVKRTGEKVFLECVQDMDHENMFWYRQDPGLGLRLIYFSYDVKMKEKGDIPEGYSVSREKKERFSLILESASTNQTSMYLCASSIGTGRTQPQHFGDGTRLSIL.

This chain links TRBV11-2 with TRBJ2-5, with D perhaps TRBD1 (5 bases). Germline V lookup: CDR1 SGHAT, CDR2 FQNNGV. This CDR3 comprises 14 residues. V lost 5 bases and J 1 base, leaving 11 bases between the germline ends. CDR3: CASSLYRLQETQYF. Written as DNA, the CDR3 is TGTGCCAGCAGCCTTTACAGGCTCCAAGAGACCCAGTACTTC.

CDR3 nucleotide sequence: TGTGCTAGTGGTGTGACGGAGAGGCATGAGCAGTTCTTC. Its protein product is CASGVTERHEQFF. The rearrangement joins TRBV12-5 to TRBJ2-1; no clear D gene. There are 13 residues in the CDR3. Germline V gene lookup returns CDR1 LGHNT and CDR2 FRNRAP. Trimming removed 5 bases at V and 8 bases at J, with 13 bases between.

This chain connects TRBV20-1 to TRBJ2-3; D remains ambiguous. CDR3 size: 15 residues. V shed 4 bases and J shed 3 bases, with 17 bases lying between them. In germline, CDR1 is DFQATT, CDR2 SNEGSKA (reference sequence). Here the CDR3 DNA reads TGCAGTGCTAACCCCTCTAGGGTCCAGACAGATACGCAGTATTTT. Translating gives CSANPSRVQTDTQYF.